The 28 T cell receptor beta chains below come from one sample, sequenced in a study of Tregs in tolerant kidney transplant recipients. The nonmyeloablative bone marrow transplants came from related graft donors, with transient mixed chimerism. Sequenced by immunoSEQ multiplex PCR; TCRdb stores in-frame clones only, minus some. The table has tens of thousands of clones, about 91% seen once; the top ten hold about 1.6%. The sample in question was CD4+ T cells from blood (PBMCs), obtained 24 months after the transplant. The receptors come from a human patient who received a combined kidney and bone marrow transplant. Some T cells may be transferred from the graft donor.

The rearrangement links TRBV27 to TRBJ2-7; 9 bases agree with TRBD1. CDR3 length: 15 residues. Germline V CDR1 and CDR2: MNHEY, SMNVEV (reference sequence). V shed 5 bases and J 9 bases; nucleotides not matched to a gene: 14. CDR3 amino acids: CASSPGDRVLLRQYF. The CDR3 bases are TGTGCCAGCAGTCCAGGGGACAGGGTCCTTTTGAGGCAGTACTTC.

The V call is TRBV7-9, the J call TRBJ1-4; TRBD1 might be the D (5 bases). This CDR3 has 16 amino acids. The V gene lost 6 bases and the J gene lost 8 bases, with 22 bases spanning the gap. Germline values: CDR1 SEHNR, CDR2 FQNEAQ (reference sequence). The CDR3 sequence is CASSYVGGFGWEKLFF. The CDR3 DNA is TGTGCCAGCAGTTACGTCGGGGGATTTGGATGGGAAAAACTGTTTTTT.

The rearrangement uses TRBV27 and TRBJ2-7, with TRBD2 identical over 10 bases. Looked up from germline, CDR1 is MNHEY and CDR2 is SMNVEV (reference sequence). V shed 6 bases, J shed 2 bases, and the junction held 10 bases outside the gene matches. The CDR3 sequence is 16 residues long. The CDR3 reads CASRRIELAGTYEQYF. The CDR3 DNA is TGTGCCAGCAGGCGAATAGAACTAGCGGGAACCTACGAGCAGTACTTC.

This clone was seen a few times. The sample has other DNA sequences that encode this CDR3 too. The chain combines TRBV29-1 with TRBJ1-6; D is undetermined. The germline gives CDR1 SQVTM, CDR2 ANQGSEA. The V end was cut by 6 bases, the J end by 10 bases, with 10 bases between. The CDR3 totals 11 residues. The CDR3 coding sequence is TGCAGCGTGATGGAGTCCTCACCCCTCCACTTT. As protein: CSVMESSPLHF.

The chain is built from TRBV4-2 and TRBJ2-4; D unresolved. Germline CDR1 and CDR2: LGHNA and YNFKEQ. V was shortened by 1 base and J by 0 bases, with 10 bases between the two germline ends. There are 16 residues in the CDR3. The CDR3 DNA is TGTGCCAGCAGCCAAGGTCGAACTCTAGCCAAAAACATTCAGTACTTC. Its protein product is CASSQGRTLAKNIQYF.

This sequence joins TRBV5-4 and TRBJ2-1, with 7 bases fitting TRBD2. The V gene's germline CDR1 is SGHNT and CDR2 YYREEE (reference sequence). This CDR3 comprises 13 residues. The trim removed 2 bases at V and 8 bases at J, leaving 4 bases unmatched. The CDR3 loop reads CASSFPGRDEQFF. CDR3 nucleotide sequence: TGTGCCAGCAGCTTTCCAGGGAGGGATGAGCAGTTCTTC.

The chain combines TRBV28 with TRBJ2-2; D gene uncertain. CDR1 is MDHEN, CDR2 SYDVKM, per germline. The CDR3 extends over 13 amino acids. V was cut by 4 bases and J by 2 bases, with 5 bases left in between. This chain's CDR3 is CASSSRNTGELFF. CDR3 coding DNA: TGTGCCAGCAGTTCTAGAAACACCGGGGAGCTGTTTTTT.

The chain joins TRBV6-1 to TRBJ2-1; 10 bases line up with TRBD2. The V gene end was trimmed by 0 bases and the J gene end by 9 bases; junction bases not matched to a gene: 8. Germline CDR1 and CDR2: MNHNS and SASEGT. There are 16 residues in the CDR3. The CDR3 bases are TGTGCCAGCAGTGAAGCGCGGGCTAGCGGGAGTTTTGAGCAGTTCTTC. It is translated as CASSEARASGSFEQFF.

The chain uses TRBV9 and TRBJ1-1; 9 bases line up with TRBD1. Germline V gene sequence: CDR1 SGDLS, CDR2 YYNGEE. This CDR3 contains 15 residues. V was pared by 5 bases and J by 5 bases, with 10 bases of the junction left unmatched. In nucleotides, the CDR3 is TGTGCCAGCAGTCGGACAGGGGTGAGGTATACTGAAGCTTTCTTT. It yields the protein CASSRTGVRYTEAFF. The full variable domain, completed using reference TRBV9 and TRBJ1-1, is DSGVTQTPKHLITATGQRVTLRCSPRSGDLSVYWYQQSLDQGLQFLIQYYNGEERAKGNILERFSAQQFPDLHSELNLSSLELGDSALYFCASSRTGVRYTEAFFGQGTRLTVV.

The chain couples TRBV7-2 to TRBJ2-7, with TRBD2 as a possible D gene (6 bases). Germline loops: CDR1 SGHTA, CDR2 FQGNSA. V lost 2 bases, J lost 0 bases, and 8 bases lay in between. This CDR3 is 14 amino acids long. The DNA of the CDR3 is TGTGCCAGCAGCTTAACCGGGGGCTCCTACGAGCAGTACTTC. It specifies CASSLTGGSYEQYF.

The J gene is TRBJ1-4, the V gene TRBV29-1, with D hard to call. V was trimmed by 6 bases and J by 2 bases, leaving 7 bases between them. The CDR3 totals 12 residues. In germline, CDR1 is SQVTM, CDR2 ANQGSEA. CDR3 protein: CSVGSTNEKLFF. CDR3 nucleotide sequence: TGCAGCGTCGGGTCGACTAATGAAAAACTGTTTTTT.

The J gene is TRBJ1-2, the V gene TRBV10-3, with D tentatively TRBD1 (5 bases). Germline V CDR1 and CDR2: ENHRY, SYGVKD. The CDR3 has 13 amino acids. V was shortened by 3 bases and J by 8 bases, with 13 bases between the two germline ends. CDR3 amino acids: CAISERGGNGYTF. For the CDR3, the DNA is TGTGCCATCAGTGAACGGGGGGGGAACGGCTACACCTTC.

J is TRBJ2-7 and V is TRBV12-5, with 9 bases aligning to TRBD1. V shed 4 bases and J 4 bases; nucleotides not matched to a gene: 5. The CDR3 spans 14 residues. CDR1 is LGHNT, CDR2 FRNRAP, per germline. DNA of the CDR3: TGTGCTAGTGGTTCCGGGACAGGGAATTACGAGCAGTACTTC. Translation: CASGSGTGNYEQYF.

The V and J genes are TRBV4-2 and TRBJ2-4; possibly TRBD2 for D (5 bases). Trimming took 0 bases from V and 0 from J, leaving 6 bases between them. The CDR3 consists of 15 residues. Germline V lookup: CDR1 LGHNA, CDR2 YNFKEQ. DNA for the CDR3: TGTGCCAGCAGCCAAGATGAGGGAGCCAAAAACATTCAGTACTTC. The encoded protein is CASSQDEGAKNIQYF.

The J gene is TRBJ2-1, the V gene TRBV7-3; D possibly corresponds to TRBD2 (6 bases). Germline V gives CDR1 SGHTA, CDR2 FQGTGA. This CDR3 spans 17 amino acids. Between the trimmed V and J ends, which lost 1 base and 3 bases, there was a span of 16 bases. The CDR3 protein is CASSLIVPRESYNEQFF. In DNA form, the CDR3 reads TGTGCCAGCAGCTTAATCGTTCCCCGGGAGAGCTACAATGAGCAGTTCTTC.

The chain links TRBV5-1 to TRBJ2-3; 8 bases align to TRBD2. Per germline, CDR1 SGHRS and CDR2 YFSETQ. The CDR3 sequence is 16 residues long. J gave up 5 bases and V 0 bases, and 8 bases lay outside the gene matches. The DNA of the CDR3 is TGCGCCAGCAGCTTGGGTAGCGGGGAGGGCCAAGATACGCAGTATTTT. It codes for CASSLGSGEGQDTQYF.

The genes are TRBV15 and TRBJ2-7; D is perhaps TRBD1 (6 bases). The CDR3 runs 15 residues. The germline CDR1 and CDR2 sequences are LNHNV and YYDKDF (reference sequence). V was clipped by 0 bases and J by 2 bases, with 11 bases between them. The CDR3 nucleotides are TGTGCCACCAGCAGAGAAGGGGGAGCAGCCTACGAGCAGTACTTC. Protein product: CATSREGGAAYEQYF.

The chain employs TRBV7-3 and TRBJ1-3; D is unresolved. The CDR3 is 13 amino acids. Germline loops: CDR1 SGHTA, CDR2 FQGTGA. V dropped 3 bases and J dropped 3 bases, with 6 bases sitting between them. CDR3 residues: CASSLTVGNTIYF. DNA for the CDR3: TGTGCCAGCAGCTTGACTGTTGGAAACACCATATATTTT.

The J gene is TRBJ1-3, the V gene TRBV4-3; the D is unclear. V gave up 3 bases and J gave up 2 bases, with 8 bases separating them. CDR3 length: 14 amino acids. Germline CDR1 LGHNA, CDR2 YSLEER. The CDR3 DNA sequence: TGCGCCAGCAGCCATGGCCGTGCTGGAAACACCATATATTTT. This codes for CASSHGRAGNTIYF.

The J gene is TRBJ1-6, the V gene TRBV28, with 9 bases fitting TRBD1. Per germline, CDR1 MDHEN and CDR2 SYDVKM. The CDR3 contains 17 residues. The V gene end was trimmed by 4 bases and the J gene end by 4 bases; junction bases not matched to a gene: 8. CDR3 region: CASSSQAGTGYNSPLHF. The CDR3 nucleotides are TGTGCCAGCAGTTCTCAGGCTGGGACAGGGTATAATTCACCCCTCCACTTT.

The chain employs TRBV11-3 and TRBJ2-3; 7 bases match TRBD2. The ends lost 5 bases at V and 2 bases at J; junction bases unmatched: 10. Germline lookup yields CDR1 SGHNT and CDR2 YENEEA. The CDR3 totals 16 residues. The CDR3 loop reads CASSAHGGSNTDTQYF. CDR3 DNA: TGTGCCAGCAGCGCCCATGGCGGGAGTAACACAGATACGCAGTATTTT.

This chain joins TRBV27 and TRBJ1-2; 7 nucleotides line up with TRBD1. Germline V gene lookup returns CDR1 MNHEY and CDR2 SMNVEV (reference sequence). The CDR3 runs to 15 residues. Trimming removed 2 bases from V and 4 bases from J; junction bases left unmatched: 7. The CDR3 region is CASSLARDRPYGYTF. The CDR3 nucleotides are TGTGCCAGCAGTTTAGCCCGGGACAGACCCTATGGCTACACCTTC.

The chain links TRBV4-2 to TRBJ2-1, with D perhaps matching TRBD1 (6 bases). Trimming stripped 2 bases from V and 6 bases from J, with 14 bases between. Germline V CDR1 and CDR2: LGHNA, YNFKEQ. The CDR3 has 15 amino acids. DNA for the CDR3: TGTGCCAGCAGCCAAAACAGGGTAGTAAGCAATGAGCAGTTCTTC. Its protein product is CASSQNRVVSNEQFF.

J is TRBJ2-3 and V is TRBV4-3; 9 positions match TRBD1. J gave up 4 bases and V 3 bases, and 8 bases lay outside the gene matches. Germline-derived CDR1 and CDR2 are LGHNA and YSLEER. This CDR3 contains 16 residues. The DNA of the CDR3 is TGCGCCAGCAGCCACCGGGACAGGGTGATCCCAGATACGCAGTATTTT. Its translation: CASSHRDRVIPDTQYF.

J is TRBJ2-3 and V is TRBV5-1, with TRBD2 matching 9 bases. V lost 2 bases and J lost 3; bases outside the gene matches: 7. In germline, CDR1 is SGHRS, CDR2 YFSETQ. The CDR3 runs 16 residues. This CDR3 reads CASSLKVAGATDTQYF. The CDR3 DNA reads TGCGCCAGCAGCTTAAAGGTAGCGGGAGCAACAGATACGCAGTATTTT.

This clone was seen only once. The chain combines TRBV4-1 with TRBJ1-5, with TRBD1 matching 7 bases. Germline trimming cut 2 bases from V and 6 bases from J; bases unmatched to any gene: 10. The CDR3 covers 16 residues. CDR1 and CDR2 (germline): MGHRA, YSYEKL. The CDR3 region has the DNA TGCGCCAGCAGCCAACATGACAGGGCTGGTGGTCAGCCCCAGCATTTT. It codes for CASSQHDRAGGQPQHF.

This clone appeared a few times. The chain employs TRBV28 and TRBJ1-1; 9 positions match TRBD1. With V trimmed by 8 bases and J by 0 bases, 4 bases remained unmatched. Germline V gene sequence: CDR1 MDHEN, CDR2 SYDVKM. This CDR3 contains 14 residues. The CDR3 reads CASRTGAMNTEAFF. DNA of the CDR3: TGTGCCAGCCGGACAGGGGCTATGAACACTGAAGCTTTCTTT.

This clone was counted a single time. As DNA, the CDR3 is TGTGCCAGCAGCATCAATAATTCACCCCTCCACTTT. This encodes CASSINNSPLHF. The chain combines TRBV7-2 with TRBJ1-6; D is uncertain. Per the germline V gene, CDR1 is SGHTA and CDR2 is FQGNSA. Trimming cost V 5 bases and J 5 bases, with 4 bases left between them. The CDR3 contains 12 residues.